Listed below are T cell receptor beta chains from one sample, sequenced in a study of blood T cell repertoires in COVID-19. TCRdb's table, derived via immunoSEQ multiplex PCR, lists solely in-frame clones and lacks some. This table holds under 95,000 clones, more than 65% found once. Material: peripheral blood. The receptors derive from a man aged 65 to 79 with acute or convalescent COVID-19. Each CDR3 is given with its conserved first and last residue. The order of the fields is clone size, V gene, D gene, J gene, CDR3 protein, CDR3 DNA. D genes are given only for firm matches. Clone size, where shown, is once, few, many, or a class for clones that have expanded.

size: .; V: TRBV18; D: .; J: TRBJ1-1; CDR3: CASSPPTGQGTEAFF; DNA: TGTGCCAGCTCACCACCGACAGGCCAGGGGACTGAAGCTTTCTTT
size: .; V: TRBV7-2; D: .; J: TRBJ1-5; CDR3: CASSPSSGQPQHF; DNA: TGTGCCAGCAGCCCATCCAGTGGTCAGCCCCAGCATTTT
size: .; V: TRBV28; D: .; J: TRBJ1-4; CDR3: CASGGFEKLFF; DNA: TGTGCCAGCGGCGGTTTTGAAAAACTGTTTTTT
size: once; V: TRBV5-1; D: .; J: TRBJ1-4; CDR3: CASSLAGQNEKLFF; DNA: TGCGCCAGCAGCTTGGCAGGACAGAATGAAAAACTGTTTTTT
size: .; V: TRBV5-4; D: TRBD1; J: TRBJ2-2; CDR3: CASSKDRGGVGELFF; DNA: TGTGCCAGCAGCAAGGACAGGGGGGGTGTCGGGGAGCTGTTTTTT
size: few; V: TRBV18; D: TRBD1; J: TRBJ2-1; CDR3: CASSPRTGTSYNEQFF; DNA: TGTGCCAGCTCCCCCAGGACAGGGACCTCCTACAATGAGCAGTTCTTC
size: .; V: TRBV25-1; D: TRBD2; J: TRBJ2-1; CDR3: CASKDGGVYNEQFF; DNA: TGTGCCAGCAAGGACGGGGGGGTATACAATGAGCAGTTCTTC
size: .; V: TRBV28; D: .; J: TRBJ2-7; CDR3: CASSLGGLSYEQYF; DNA: TGTGCCAGCAGTTTGGGGGGGCTTTCCTACGAGCAGTACTTC
size: .; V: TRBV11-2; D: .; J: TRBJ2-5; CDR3: CASSPAAGYQETQYF; DNA: TGTGCCAGCAGCCCCGCTGCGGGCTACCAAGAGACCCAGTACTTC
size: .; V: TRBV28; D: .; J: TRBJ2-5; CDR3: CASSLNSIQETQYF; DNA: TGTGCCAGCAGTTTAAACAGTATCCAAGAGACCCAGTACTTC
size: .; V: TRBV24-1; D: .; J: TRBJ2-2; CDR3: CATSDSRVYGELFF; DNA: TGTGCCACCAGTGATTCTCGGGTATACGGGGAGCTGTTTTTT
size: .; V: TRBV27; D: TRBD2; J: TRBJ2-5; CDR3: CASSLSASGETQYF; DNA: TGTGCCAGCAGTTTATCAGCTAGCGGAGAGACCCAGTACTTC
size: .; V: TRBV28; D: TRBD1; J: TRBJ2-3; CDR3: CASKSSGTGVGDTQYF; DNA: TGTGCCAGCAAGAGCTCCGGGACAGGGGTTGGAGATACGCAGTATTTT
size: .; V: TRBV10-1; D: TRBD2; J: TRBJ2-3; CDR3: CASSTSDTDTQYF; DNA: TGCGCCAGCAGTACTAGCGACACAGATACGCAGTATTTT
size: once; V: TRBV3-1/TRBV3-2; D: .; J: TRBJ1-6; CDR3: CASSRDSSYNSPLHF; DNA: TGTGCCAGCAGTCGCGACAGCTCCTATAATTCACCCCTCCACTTT
size: .; V: TRBV20-1; D: .; J: TRBJ1-2; CDR3: CSTDRKRGYTF; DNA: TGCAGTACGGACAGAAAAAGAGGCTACACCTTC
size: .; V: TRBV3-1/TRBV3-2; D: TRBD1; J: TRBJ1-5; CDR3: CASSQRTGDQPQHF; DNA: TGTGCCAGCAGCCAACGGACAGGGGATCAGCCCCAGCATTTT
size: .; V: TRBV28; D: TRBD1; J: TRBJ2-5; CDR3: CASTLTGVETQYF; DNA: TGTGCCAGCACCCTGACAGGGGTGGAGACCCAGTACTTC